The sequence of this T cell receptor beta chain was determined in a study of blood T cell repertoires in COVID-19. Germline CDR1 and CDR2: SGHAT and FQDESV (reference sequence). Trimming left V 4 bases short and J 7 bases short, with 7 bases between. The CDR3 consists of 11 residues. In its sample, this clone was seen once. The protocol was immunoSEQ multiplex PCR, while the TCRdb copy is restricted to in-frame clones and leaves out a portion. Of some 380,000 clones listed, 90% are singletons. The J gene is TRBJ2-5, the V gene TRBV11-1; D not resolved. Sequenced sample: peripheral blood. This TCR was recovered from a man between 18 and 35 years old with active or convalescent COVID-19. In DNA, the CDR3 is TGTGCCAGCAGCTCCCACGGGACCCAGTACTTC. It translates to CASSSHGTQYF.